One sample yielded the 32 T cell receptor beta chains listed below, sequenced in a study of OX40 agonist ivuxolimab in advanced cancers. Some clones are missing from TCRdb's copy, which holds only in-frame ones; the method was immunoSEQ multiplex PCR. The sample has some 63,000 clones; around 87% are singletons. Sequenced material: CD4+ or CD8+ T cells sorted from blood, taken in a trial of the OX40 agonist ivuxolimab. These TCRs come from an adult with an advanced solid tumor such as melanoma, head and neck, liver or kidney cancer.

The rearrangement uses TRBV7-3 and TRBJ1-6; TRBD1 agrees at 10 bases. The CDR3 runs to 15 residues. Trimming removed 4 bases from V and 7 bases from J; junction bases left unmatched: 4. Germline CDR1 SGHTA, CDR2 FQGTGA. The CDR3 coding sequence is TGTGCCAGCAGCTCCGGGACAGGGGAAAATTCACCCCTCCACTTT. Translation: CASSSGTGENSPLHF.

This clone has just one count. J is TRBJ2-1 and V is TRBV4-1, with D possibly TRBD2 on 6 matching bases. This CDR3 is built from 16 residues. CDR1 and CDR2 from the germline V gene are MGHRA and YSYEKL. V lost 0 bases to trimming and J lost 6 bases, with 15 bases between them. DNA for the CDR3: TGCGCCAGCAGCCAAGATGGGGGGAGTAATGGCAATGAGCAGTTCTTC. Its translation: CASSQDGGSNGNEQFF.

The V and J genes are TRBV27 and TRBJ2-5, with D uncertain. This CDR3 is built from 14 residues. CDR1 and CDR2 from the germline V gene are MNHEY and SMNVEV (reference sequence). V shed 0 bases and J shed 4 bases, with 9 bases lying between them. CDR3 sequence reads: CASSLSSDPETQYF. The CDR3 DNA sequence: TGTGCCAGCAGTTTATCTTCGGATCCAGAGACCCAGTACTTC.

The rearrangement uses TRBV19 and TRBJ2-1; tentative D call: TRBD2 (6 bases). The CDR3 is 14 residues long. V dropped 7 bases and J dropped 1 base, with 11 bases sitting between them. CDR1 is LNHDA and CDR2 is SQIVND in the germline V gene (reference sequence). CDR3 in DNA: TGTGCCAGTAAAGCGAGCGGGTCCTACAATGAGCAGTTCTTC. Translated: CASKASGSYNEQFF.

The chain recombines TRBV13 with TRBJ2-2; 10 bases fit TRBD2. Germline values: CDR1 PRHDT, CDR2 FYEKMQ (reference sequence). V lost 1 base and J lost 5; bases outside the gene matches: 1. The CDR3 spans 15 residues. The CDR3 DNA sequence: TGTGCCAGCAGCTTAGAAGCGGGAGGGACCGGGGAGCTGTTTTTT. Encoded protein: CASSLEAGGTGELFF.

The V gene is TRBV27, the J gene TRBJ2-1; D ambiguous. CDR1 is MNHEY, CDR2 SMNVEV, per germline (reference sequence). Trimming pared 6 bases from V and 8 bases from J, leaving 23 bases between. The CDR3 loop spans 16 amino acids. The CDR3 sequence is CASRDAKVYAPHEQFF. CDR3 nucleotides: TGTGCCAGCAGGGACGCCAAGGTGTATGCCCCGCATGAGCAGTTCTTC.

This clone was counted once. The V gene is TRBV19, the J gene TRBJ2-1; TRBD2 agrees at 13 bases. Trimming at V came to 8 bases and at J to 3 bases, leaving 4 bases not matched to a gene. Germline values: CDR1 LNHDA, CDR2 SQIVND (reference sequence). The CDR3 totals 15 residues. The CDR3 sequence: CASSRLAGGYNEQFF. DNA of the CDR3: TGTGCCAGTTCAAGACTAGCGGGAGGCTACAATGAGCAGTTCTTC.

In this sample, this clone is medium-sized. The chain combines TRBV7-9 with TRBJ2-2; D unresolved. Trimming stripped 6 bases from V and 3 bases from J, with 11 bases between. This CDR3 contains 14 residues. CDR1 is SEHNR, CDR2 FQNEAQ, per germline (reference sequence). This chain's CDR3 is CASSSADYTGELFF. The CDR3 region has the DNA TGTGCCAGCAGTTCGGCAGACTACACCGGGGAGCTGTTTTTT.

The chain recombines TRBV18 with TRBJ2-7; 9 nucleotides match TRBD1. J lost 6 bases, V lost 6 bases, and 6 bases had no gene match. The CDR3 sequence is 13 residues long. CDR1 is KGHSH, CDR2 LQKENI, per germline. CDR3 region: CASSYYRGREQYF. As DNA, the CDR3 is TGTGCCAGCTCTTACTACAGGGGGCGCGAGCAGTACTTC.

The rearrangement joins TRBV7-9 to TRBJ2-1; 8 bases line up with TRBD2. V lost 1 base, J lost 8 bases, and 7 bases stayed unmatched. Germline CDR1 and CDR2: SEHNR and FQNEAQ (reference sequence). CDR3 length: 15 amino acids. The CDR3 loop is CASSLVQRGSDEQFF. In DNA, the CDR3 is TGTGCCAGCAGCTTAGTCCAGCGGGGGTCCGATGAGCAGTTCTTC.

The chain recombines TRBV27 with TRBJ2-7, with TRBD1 matching over 8 bases. This CDR3 contains 13 residues. V trimming: 4 bases; J trimming: 2 bases; junction bases outside the gene matches: 1. Germline CDR1 MNHEY, CDR2 SMNVEV (reference sequence). The CDR3 is CASSSDRAYEQYF. The CDR3 DNA reads as TGTGCCAGCAGTTCGGACAGGGCCTACGAGCAGTACTTC.

The chain carries TRBV5-1 and TRBJ2-1; TRBD1 agrees at 8 bases. CDR3 length equals 14 residues. The V gene end was trimmed by 4 bases and the J gene end by 6 bases; junction bases not matched to a gene: 6. Germline values: CDR1 SGHRS, CDR2 YFSETQ. In nucleotides, the CDR3 is TGCGCCAGCAGCCCCTGGCAGGGGGCCAATGAGCAGTTCTTC. It specifies CASSPWQGANEQFF.

The CDR3 sequence: CASSQVQGRSEQYF. The DNA of the CDR3 is TGCGCCAGCAGCCAAGTACAGGGGAGAAGCGAGCAGTACTTC. The chain uses TRBV4-1 and TRBJ2-7; 7 bases align to TRBD1. The CDR3 covers 14 residues. Germline CDR1 MGHRA, CDR2 YSYEKL. After removal of 1 base from V and 6 bases from J, the junction contained 6 bases not matched to a gene.

This CDR3 reads CASRHDPYEQYF. The CDR3 DNA follows: TGTGCCAGCCGACATGACCCCTACGAGCAGTACTTC. This chain uses TRBV10-3 with TRBJ2-7; D is ambiguous. Trimming stripped 10 bases from V and 2 bases from J, with 12 bases between. The CDR3 sequence is 12 residues long. Germline CDR1 reads ENHRY; CDR2 reads SYGVKD.

The CDR3 sequence is CASSQPTGGETQYF. DNA for the CDR3: TGCGCCAGCAGCCAACCGACAGGGGGAGAGACCCAGTACTTC. V gene TRBV4-1 combines with J gene TRBJ2-5, with TRBD1 identical over 9 bases. This CDR3 spans 14 amino acids. Germline V lookup: CDR1 MGHRA, CDR2 YSYEKL. J was trimmed by 4 bases and V by 2 bases; bases with no gene match: 2.

The count of this clone is one. The V and J genes are TRBV19 and TRBJ2-1, with D tentatively TRBD1 (5 bases). The ends were cut back, 2 bases at V and 9 bases at J, with 14 bases in the middle. Germline V lookup: CDR1 LNHDA, CDR2 SQIVND (reference sequence). This CDR3 is 14 amino acids long. The DNA of the CDR3 is TGTGCCAGTAGTATAATGGGTAGTCAGGGTGAGCAGTTCTTC. It translates to CASSIMGSQGEQFF.

The chain carries TRBV7-9 and TRBJ2-5; 7 nucleotides match TRBD2. V gave up 5 bases and J gave up 4 bases; unmatched junction bases: 13. The CDR3 is 16 amino acids. CDR1 and CDR2 from the germline V gene are SEHNR and FQNEAQ (reference sequence). The CDR3 is CASSLLLSGPRETQYF. The CDR3 region has the DNA TGTGCCAGCAGCCTCCTGCTTAGCGGGCCGAGAGAGACCCAGTACTTC.

The chain carries TRBV19 and TRBJ2-2, with 11 nucleotides matching TRBD1. The germline gives CDR1 LNHDA, CDR2 SQIVND (reference sequence). V trimming: 5 bases; J trimming: 8 bases; junction bases outside the gene matches: 7. The CDR3 contains 15 residues. Here the CDR3 reads CASSPPDRGLGELFF. The CDR3 DNA is TGTGCCAGTAGTCCCCCGGACAGGGGGCTTGGGGAGCTGTTTTTT. The variable domain in full, completed from reference TRBV19 and TRBJ2-2, reads DGGITQSPKYLFRKEGQNVTLSCEQNLNHDAMYWYRQDPGQGLRLIYYSQIVNDFQKGDIAEGYSVSREKKESFPLTVTSAQKNPTAFYLCASSPPDRGLGELFFGEGSRLTVL.

The CDR3 is CASSLVLAGGTDTQYF. The CDR3 nucleotides read TGCGCCAGCAGCTTGGTGCTAGCGGGAGGGACAGATACGCAGTATTTT. The chain couples TRBV5-1 to TRBJ2-3, with 12 bases matching TRBD2. With 0 bases clipped from V and 3 bases from J, the junction kept 2 bases outside the gene matches. Germline CDR1 and CDR2: SGHRS and YFSETQ. The CDR3 sequence is 16 residues long.

In this sample, this clone turned up once. The chain recombines TRBV25-1 with TRBJ2-7; the D gene is possibly TRBD2 (6 bases). CDR3 length equals 16 residues. Germline-derived CDR1 and CDR2 are MGHDK and SYGVNS. The V gene lost 1 base and the J gene lost 7 bases, with 20 bases spanning the gap. The CDR3 DNA is TGTGCCAGCAGTGAATTCCCGCGGGACTCAAGTTGGGAGCAGTACTTC. It encodes CASSEFPRDSSWEQYF.

CDR3 sequence (DNA): TGTGCCAGCAGTTTATCCCGGGCAACTAATGAAAAACTGTTTTTT. Translated, it gives CASSLSRATNEKLFF. This chain uses TRBV27 with TRBJ1-4; D not resolved. The CDR3 loop spans 15 amino acids. The germline V gene has CDR1 MNHEY and CDR2 SMNVEV (reference sequence). Between the trimmed V and J ends, which lost 0 bases and 0 bases, there was a span of 5 bases.

The chain employs TRBV27 and TRBJ2-7; D may be TRBD1 (6 bases). V lost 5 bases, J lost 2 bases, and 16 bases lay in between. The CDR3 has 15 residues. Germline CDR1 reads MNHEY; CDR2 reads SMNVEV (reference sequence). The CDR3 loop is CASSTGTPLTYEQYF. CDR3 coding DNA: TGTGCCAGCAGTACCGGGACACCCTTAACCTACGAGCAGTACTTC.

V gene TRBV5-4 combines with J gene TRBJ1-1; no reliable D call. Trimming shortened V by 1 base and J by 6 bases, and 10 bases separated the two germline ends. Germline-derived CDR1 and CDR2 are SGHNT and YYREEE (reference sequence). The CDR3 has 13 amino acids. CDR3 in amino acids: CASSLSPTAEAFF. The CDR3 DNA reads TGTGCCAGCAGCTTGTCTCCCACGGCTGAAGCTTTCTTT.

This clone was seen a single time. The chain couples TRBV11-2 to TRBJ2-5, with 12 bases identical to TRBD1. After removal of 4 bases from V and 4 bases from J, the junction contained 4 bases not matched to a gene. The CDR3 sequence is 15 residues long. Germline V gives CDR1 SGHAT, CDR2 FQNNGV. CDR3 DNA: TGTGCCAGCAGCTACCGGGACAGGGGGCGAGAGACCCAGTACTTC. This codes for CASSYRDRGRETQYF.

The chain links TRBV2 to TRBJ2-3; tentatively, D is TRBD2 (6 bases). This CDR3 region has 15 residues. V was cut by 6 bases and J by 4 bases, with 17 bases left in between. Germline V CDR1 and CDR2: SNHLY, FYNNEI. CDR3 coding DNA: TGTGCCAGCAGCGAGGGACTGGCGGGCGCAGATACGCAGTATTTT. It encodes CASSEGLAGADTQYF.

The chain has TRBV27 and TRBJ2-1, with no clear D. The germline V gene has CDR1 MNHEY and CDR2 SMNVEV (reference sequence). V shed 3 bases and J shed 3 bases, with 9 bases lying between them. The CDR3 totals 14 residues. CDR3 in amino acids: CASSFSGNYNEQFF. DNA of the CDR3: TGTGCCAGCAGTTTTTCTGGTAACTACAATGAGCAGTTCTTC.

V usage is TRBV19 and J usage is TRBJ2-5; 9 bases line up with TRBD2. The CDR3 loop spans 16 amino acids. Germline lookup yields CDR1 LNHDA and CDR2 SQIVND (reference sequence). The ends lost 5 bases at V and 1 base at J; junction bases unmatched: 8. The CDR3 DNA sequence: TGTGCCAGTAGTCCCAAACCGGGACTAGCCCAAGAGACCCAGTACTTC. Amino acid sequence: CASSPKPGLAQETQYF. Combining the CDR3 with reference TRBV19 and TRBJ2-5 gives the whole variable domain DGGITQSPKYLFRKEGQNVTLSCEQNLNHDAMYWYRQDPGQGLRLIYYSQIVNDFQKGDIAEGYSVSREKKESFPLTVTSAQKNPTAFYLCASSPKPGLAQETQYFGPGTRLLVL.

This chain uses TRBV6-5 with TRBJ1-1, with TRBD1 matching 9 bases. Losses at the gene ends were 2 bases for V and 0 bases for J; bases not matched to a gene: 4. Germline V CDR1 and CDR2: MNHEY, SVGAGI. The CDR3 totals 16 residues. The CDR3 region has the DNA TGTGCCAGCAGTTACAGACAGGGGGACATGAACACTGAAGCTTTCTTT. Its translation is CASSYRQGDMNTEAFF.

The rearrangement joins TRBV4-1 to TRBJ1-1; tentative D call: TRBD1 (5 bases). CDR1 is MGHRA, CDR2 YSYEKL, per germline. There are 14 residues in the CDR3. V lost 1 base, J lost 0 bases, and 6 bases lay in between. The DNA of the CDR3 is TGCGCCAGCAGCCAAGGGGGGTTGAACACTGAAGCTTTCTTT. Amino acid sequence: CASSQGGLNTEAFF.

This clone was detected only once. The rearrangement joins TRBV6-1 to TRBJ2-7, with 8 nucleotides matching TRBD1. This CDR3 region has 12 residues. V lost 7 bases and J lost 4; bases outside the gene matches: 3. Germline V gives CDR1 MNHNS, CDR2 SASEGT. CDR3 in amino acids: CASTQGVYEQYF. The CDR3 DNA is TGTGCCAGCACACAGGGGGTTTACGAGCAGTACTTC.

V gene TRBV27 combines with J gene TRBJ2-5; D is perhaps TRBD1 (5 bases). The CDR3 runs 16 residues. From germline, CDR1 is MNHEY and CDR2 SMNVEV (reference sequence). V was shortened by 0 bases and J by 4 bases, with 15 bases between the two germline ends. CDR3 loop: CASSLSSAGKIETQYF. For the CDR3, the DNA is TGTGCCAGCAGTTTATCTTCGGCAGGGAAGATAGAGACCCAGTACTTC.

The rearrangement joins TRBV28 to TRBJ2-3, with 7 bases fitting TRBD2. Germline V gene data show CDR1 as MDHEN and CDR2 as SYDVKM. This CDR3 spans 17 amino acids. Trimming at V came to 2 bases and at J to 9 bases, leaving 17 bases not matched to a gene. The CDR3, as DNA: TGTGCCAGCAGTTTACCATATAGCGGGCGTGGATTGACAACGCAGTATTTT. Protein sequence: CASSLPYSGRGLTTQYF.